The clone carrying this T cell receptor (beta chain) appeared many times. What it binds is unknown. The data originate from a study of vaccination effects on CD4 cells after COVID-19. Looking at the study overall: Two-dose BNT162b2 or mRNA-1273 vaccination was given to participants. Study results and caveats: Convalescent patients numbered few in the study; early post-infection timepoints were missing entirely.

Before any sequencing was done, the ViraFEST assay used viral peptide pools to expand antigen-specific CD4+ T cells. Upon completion of 10 to 11 days in culture, CD4+ T cells were isolated. Vaccine recipients had no previous SARS-CoV-2 infection; their nucleocapsid antibodies were negative. Days 3 and 7 were when half the medium was replaced with IL-2 medium. J gave up 1 base and V 1 base, and 6 bases lay outside the gene matches. Per germline, CDR1 SEHNR and CDR2 FQNEAQ (reference sequence). The CDR3 covers 16 residues. TCRdb's copy holds only in-frame clones and misses some; the assay was immunoSEQ multiplex PCR. This table holds more than 25,000 clones, roughly two thirds found once.

The material sequenced was CD4+ T cells from PBMCs cultured with HCoV-229E spike peptides, taken before COVID-19 vaccination. The rearrangement uses TRBV7-9 and TRBJ1-1; 7 bases fit TRBD1. This sequence was found in a human donor who received a COVID-19 vaccine. The CDR3 reads CASSLGTGLGNTEAFF. CDR3 bases: TGTGCCAGCAGCTTAGGGACAGGATTAGGGAACACTGAAGCTTTCTTT.